What follows are 20 T cell receptor beta chains derived from one specimen sequenced in a study of regulatory T cells in long-lasting Graves disease. Described time point: persistent/refractory GD, antithyroid drugs over 5 years with positive TRAb. TCR sequences were obtained from RNA taken from PBMCs. Arm-PCR of CDR3 regions with iRepertoire HTBI primers generated TCR beta libraries. MiXCR, run by TCRdb on the multiplex PCR reads, gives a single entry per CDR3 protein. Of 600,000 to 850,000 distinct CDR3 sequences in the sample, around 32% were seen once. The sequencing here drew on peripheral blood mononuclear cells (PBMCs), taken when the disease was refractory, from a patient treated with antithyroid drugs. The source is a female donor with Graves disease.

This clonotype was counted once. The gene calls are TRBV19 and TRBJ1-1; no clear D gene. The germline V gene encodes CDR1 LNHDA and CDR2 SQIVND (reference sequence). Trimming took off 7 bases at V and 4 bases at J, with 13 bases between the two ends. The CDR3 has 13 amino acids. CDR3 DNA sequence: TGTGCCAGTATTTCGTCGGACTCCACTGAAGCTTTCTTT. Translation gives CASISSDSTEAFF.

In its sample, this clonotype was seen a few times. The V gene is TRBV19, the J gene TRBJ1-1; D is uncertain. Germline assignment: CDR1 LNHDA and CDR2 SQIVND (reference sequence). Trimming took off 7 bases at V and 0 bases at J, with 15 bases between the two ends. This CDR3 spans 15 amino acids. CDR3 protein: CASKDALFMNTEAFF. CDR3 DNA: TGTGCCAGTAAGGACGCTTTGTTCATGAACACTGAAGCTTTCTTT. Full variable domain (rest looked up from reference TRBV19 and TRBJ1-1): DGGITQSPKYLFRKEGQNVTLSCEQNLNHDAMYWYRQDPGQGLRLIYYSQIVNDFQKGDIAEGYSVSREKKESFPLTVTSAQKNPTAFYLCASKDALFMNTEAFFGQGTRLTVV.

The V call is TRBV12-3 or TRBV12-4, the J call TRBJ2-1, with D perhaps TRBD1 (6 bases). The CDR3 sequence is 12 residues long. The V and J ends lost 6 bases and 8 bases respectively, with 11 bases between them. In DNA, the CDR3 is TGTGCCAGCAGCCCGAGGGGGTATGAGCAGTTCTTC. Translated, it gives CASSPRGYEQFF.

This clonotype has only a few counts. The chain combines TRBV6-1 with TRBJ2-7, with TRBD2 matching over 15 bases. Germline V gene lookup returns CDR1 MNHNS and CDR2 SASEGT. J was trimmed by 8 bases and V by 5 bases; bases with no gene match: 16. CDR3 length equals 18 residues. The CDR3 is CASSLQDPGLAGGPQQYF. The DNA for the CDR3 is TGTGCCAGCAGTCTACAAGACCCTGGACTAGCGGGAGGGCCACAGCAGTACTTC.

This clonotype was seen a single time. This sequence joins TRBV19 and TRBJ1-2; a weak D match, TRBD1 (5 bases). CDR1 is LNHDA and CDR2 is SQIVND in the germline V gene (reference sequence). V lost 3 bases and J 4 bases, leaving 18 bases between the germline ends. This CDR3 contains 16 residues. CDR3 bases: TGTGCCAGTAGTATGCCGACAGCTCTGAGGGGCTATGGCTACACCTTC. Its protein product is CASSMPTALRGYGYTF.

On this clonotype: The conserved phenylalanine or tryptophan normally closing the CDR3 is absent here, so this likely arose from a read error. V usage is TRBV5-1 and J usage is TRBJ1-1; 9 nucleotides align to TRBD1. Germline CDR1 reads SGHRS; CDR2 reads YFSETQ. The CDR3 sequence is 14 residues long. Trimming at V came to 4 bases and at J to 7 bases, leaving 8 bases not matched to a gene. CDR3 residues: CASSVTGGEFEAFL. As DNA, the CDR3 is TGCGCCAGCAGCGTCACAGGGGGCGAGTTTGAAGCTTTCCTT.

This chain joins TRBV5-6 and TRBJ2-7; 12 bases line up with TRBD2. V was clipped by 7 bases and J by 5 bases; unmatched bases: 16. This CDR3 spans 17 amino acids. Germline values: CDR1 SGHDT, CDR2 YYEEEE. The CDR3 region is CASRAQGTSGGPDEQYF. The CDR3 DNA reads as TGTGCCAGCCGCGCCCAGGGAACTAGCGGGGGGCCTGACGAGCAGTACTTC.

This clonotype was recorded many times. The chain uses TRBV27 and TRBJ1-5, with TRBD1 identical over 7 bases. CDR3 length: 16 amino acids. Germline V lookup: CDR1 MNHEY, CDR2 SMNVEV (reference sequence). Losses at the gene ends were 5 bases for V and 2 bases for J; bases not matched to a gene: 9. Here the CDR3 reads CASSSSDRIGNQPQHF. The CDR3 bases are TGTGCCAGCAGTAGCTCGGACAGGATTGGCAATCAGCCCCAGCATTTT.

This clonotype was found many times. The chain has TRBV12-3 or TRBV12-4 and TRBJ1-1; D is ambiguous. The CDR3 length is 13 residues. Trimming left V 3 bases short and J 7 bases short, with 12 bases between. CDR3 DNA: TGTGCCAGCAGTTTGGGAGGTGGGATTGAAGCTTTCTTT. It is translated as CASSLGGGIEAFF.

J is TRBJ2-7 and V is TRBV3-1; 7 nucleotides align to TRBD1. J was trimmed by 3 bases and V by 1 base; bases with no gene match: 6. Germline V gives CDR1 LGHDT, CDR2 YNNKEL (reference sequence). The CDR3 spans 15 residues. CDR3 residues: CASSQVWNRGYEQYF. In DNA, the CDR3 is TGTGCCAGCAGCCAAGTTTGGAACAGGGGCTACGAGCAGTACTTC.

This clonotype was picked up a small number of times. The chain recombines TRBV30 with TRBJ2-2, with D unclear. Germline V gives CDR1 GTSNPN, CDR2 SVGIG (reference sequence). This CDR3 is 12 amino acids long. V was pared by 3 bases and J by 6 bases, with 8 bases between. CDR3 DNA sequence: TGTGCCTGGAGCCTTGTGTCCGGGGAGCTGTTTTTT. Translation gives CAWSLVSGELFF.

This clonotype occurred a few times. The chain couples TRBV28 to TRBJ1-2; D might be TRBD1 (6 bases). V dropped 3 bases and J dropped 3 bases, with 17 bases sitting between them. Looked up from germline, CDR1 is MDHEN and CDR2 is SYDVKM. This CDR3 contains 16 residues. The CDR3 loop reads CASSLGGAMVDYGYTF. The DNA for the CDR3 is TGTGCCAGCAGTTTGGGGGGCGCGATGGTGGACTATGGCTACACCTTC.

A few counts support this clonotype. This chain connects TRBV20-1 to TRBJ2-7, with a possible D match to TRBD1 (6 bases). This CDR3 contains 12 residues. Germline CDR1 is DFQATT and CDR2 is SNEGSKA (reference sequence). V dropped 3 bases and J dropped 5 bases, with 11 bases sitting between them. DNA of the CDR3: TGCAGTGCTAGGGGCAGGGGTGACGAGCAGTACTTC. As protein: CSARGRGDEQYF.

This rearrangement joins TRBV7-9 to TRBJ2-7; 7 positions match TRBD2. Germline V gene sequence: CDR1 SEHNR, CDR2 FQNEAQ (reference sequence). This CDR3 is built from 17 residues. V trimming: 2 bases; J trimming: 0 bases; junction bases outside the gene matches: 10. The chain's CDR3 is CASSLSPDLADSYEQYF. For the CDR3, the DNA is TGTGCCAGCAGCTTATCCCCCGACCTAGCGGACTCCTACGAGCAGTACTTC.

This clonotype was picked up many times. The chain couples TRBV15 to TRBJ2-7; 12 nucleotides agree with TRBD2. The CDR3 consists of 16 residues. Per germline, CDR1 LNHNV and CDR2 YYDKDF (reference sequence). The V and J ends lost 0 bases and 5 bases, in that order; junction bases with no gene match: 5. The chain's CDR3 is CATSRELAGGGNEQYF. The CDR3 bases are TGTGCCACCAGCAGAGAACTAGCGGGAGGAGGGAACGAGCAGTACTTC.

V is TRBV7-9 and J is TRBJ2-3; no clear D gene. Germline loops: CDR1 SEHNR, CDR2 FQNEAQ (reference sequence). Trimming left V 5 bases short and J 0 bases short, with 12 bases between. The CDR3 runs to 15 residues. CDR3 sequence (DNA): TGTGCCAGCAGCCCTGATCACCACAGCACAGATACGCAGTATTTT. Encoded protein: CASSPDHHSTDTQYF.

The rearrangement links TRBV19 to TRBJ1-1; 8 nucleotides line up with TRBD1. Germline CDR1 reads LNHDA; CDR2 reads SQIVND (reference sequence). The length of the CDR3 is 13 residues. V dropped 6 bases and J dropped 5; count of bases not matched to a gene: 5. Written as DNA, the CDR3 is TGTGCCAGTAGGACAGGGGCCGAGACTGAAGCTTTCTTT. Its protein is CASRTGAETEAFF.

Concerning this clonotype: A much larger clone sits a single nucleotide away, making a read error possible. The rearrangement links TRBV12-5 to TRBJ2-2, with D tentatively TRBD2 (6 bases). Germline CDR1 LGHNT, CDR2 FRNRAP. This CDR3 has 17 amino acids. CDR3 sequence (DNA): TGTGTTAGTGGTTTGGTACTTTCGGGACTGGAGGCCGGGGAGCTGTTTTTT. Translation: CVSGLVLSGLEAGELFF. The complete variable domain, with remaining parts taken from reference TRBV12-5 and TRBJ2-2, reads DARVTQTPRHKVTEMGQEVTMRCQPILGHNTVFWYRQTMMQGLELLAYFRNRAPLDDSGMPKDRFSAEMPDATLATLKIQPSEPRDSAVYFCVSGLVLSGLEAGELFFGEGSRLTVL.

There are many counts of this clonotype. The V and J genes are TRBV6-1 and TRBJ1-2; 12 bases map to TRBD1. The CDR3 runs to 15 residues. Germline V lookup: CDR1 MNHNS, CDR2 SASEGT. V lost 6 bases and J lost 6; bases outside the gene matches: 8. CDR3 nucleotides: TGTGCCAGCAGGCATAGGGGACAGGGGGCCAATGGCTACACCTTC. Residues: CASRHRGQGANGYTF.

This sequence joins TRBV6-2 or TRBV6-3 and TRBJ1-5; D is ambiguous. Trimming took off 7 bases at V and 4 bases at J, with 11 bases between the two ends. Germline CDR1 MNHEY, CDR2 SVGEGT. CDR3 size: 13 residues. This CDR3 reads CASNPYSNQPQHF. The CDR3 coding sequence is TGTGCCAGCAACCCGTACTCGAATCAGCCCCAGCATTTT.